The T cell receptor (beta chain) under discussion was sequenced for a study of cytomegalovirus exposure and HLA in healthy donors. Turning to the study itself: The roughly 120 million unique TCR beta sequences, from 150 million to 200 million T cells, were found by an earlier analysis.

Amplification used 60 Vbeta primers and 13 Jbeta primers. Method: immunoSEQ multiplex PCR; TCRdb's copy keeps in-frame clones and lacks some. The sample yields about 160,000 clones, approximately 80% seen once. This clone was counted between two and nine times. The antigen is not known. CDR3 length: 16 residues. The germline gives CDR1 MNHEY, CDR2 SMNVEV (reference sequence). Study-level results: Investigators reported 150 to 200 TCR beta chains as tied to cytomegalovirus.

Everyone who donated was a healthy bone marrow donor. The TCR was taken from a man in his forties or fifties in good health and CMV-seropositive. V is TRBV27 and J is TRBJ2-5, with 7 bases identical to TRBD1. The J call may be mistaken, given a closer DNA end match to TRBJ2-7. What was sequenced was PBMCs. CDR3 DNA sequence: TGTGCCAGCAATCGGAACGGGGCACAGGGGTTTCGCGAGCAGTACTTC. Amino acids: CASNRNGAQGFREQYF.